This T cell receptor (beta chain) was retrieved from a study of blood T cell repertoires in COVID-19. Looking at the study overall: Material from acute and convalescent COVID-19 was sourced from the United States, Italy and Spain.

Profiled with immunoSEQ multiplex PCR; TCRdb holds only in-frame clones, not every one. The sample yields roughly 190,000 clones, 75% to 90% seen once. The sample comprised peripheral blood. The receptor was derived from a man in his sixties with acute or convalescent COVID-19.

CDR3 coding DNA: TGCGCCAGCAGCTCAGGGACAGGGCTGAACACTGAAGCTTTCTTT. This codes for CASSSGTGLNTEAFF. This chain uses TRBV5-1 with TRBJ1-1, with 9 nucleotides matching TRBD1. The CDR3 is 15 amino acids. The V gene's germline CDR1 is SGHRS and CDR2 YFSETQ. Trimming at V came to 3 bases and at J to 0 bases, leaving 3 bases not matched to a gene. The full variable domain, completed using reference TRBV5-1 and TRBJ1-1, is KAGVTQTPRYLIKTRGQQVTLSCSPISGHRSVSWYQQTPGQGLQFLFEYFSETQRNKGNFPGRFSGRQFSNSRSEMNVSTLELGDSALYLCASSSGTGLNTEAFFGQGTRLTVV.